This TCR beta chain comes out of a study of a mutant IDH1 vaccine in newly diagnosed glioma. In the study overall: Vaccination was launched 4-6 weeks after radiotherapy alone, or with temozolomide cycles. Beforehand, treatment had been radiotherapy, temozolomide, or both; the majority received both.

Here immunoSEQ multiplex PCR was the method, and the copy in TCRdb shows in-frame clones only, minus some. This sample has 45,000 or so clones, with around 86% found just once. CDR3 length: 15 amino acids. The V gene end was trimmed by 4 bases and the J gene end by 3 bases; junction bases not matched to a gene: 10. Per germline, CDR1 SGHRS and CDR2 YFSETQ. As for time point: week 35, safety follow-up. It was 300 ug of mutant IDH1 20-mer peptide that made up each vaccine dose, given with topical imiquimod. With respect to this clone: Its matching antigen is unknown.

This receptor was obtained from a woman in her 40s with glioma. Some clones in this sample may be carry-over from other donors' samples. The source was PBMCs, collected from a glioma patient whose treatment included an IDH1 peptide vaccine. This chain connects TRBV5-1 to TRBJ2-7, with 7 bases aligning to TRBD1. Here the CDR3 reads CASSIGTDHHYEQYF. For the CDR3, the DNA is TGCGCCAGCAGCATTGGGACAGACCACCACTACGAGCAGTACTTC.